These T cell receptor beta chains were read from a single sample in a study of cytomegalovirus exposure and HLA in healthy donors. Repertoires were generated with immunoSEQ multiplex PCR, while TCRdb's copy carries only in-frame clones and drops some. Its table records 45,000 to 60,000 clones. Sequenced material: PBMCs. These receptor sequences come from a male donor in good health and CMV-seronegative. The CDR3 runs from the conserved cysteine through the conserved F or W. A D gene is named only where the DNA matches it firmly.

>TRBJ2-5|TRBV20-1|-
TGCAGTGCTCCACAAGAGACCCAGTACTTC
CSAPQETQYF
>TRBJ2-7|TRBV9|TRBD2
TGTGCCAGCAGCGTAGAAGCGGGGGCCTCCTACGAGCAGTACTTC
CASSVEAGASYEQYF
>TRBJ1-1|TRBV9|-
TGTGCCAGCAGCGTAGCCGGGGGGGGCCGACCCATGAACACTGAAGCTTTCTTT
CASSVAGGGRPMNTEAFF
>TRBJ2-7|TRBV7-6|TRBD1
TGTGCCAGCAGCTCGACAGGGTGGGTCGGGGAGCAGTACTTC
CASSSTGWVGEQYF
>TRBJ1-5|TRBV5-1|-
TGCGCCAGCAGCTTGGGTTCAGGGGGCAATCAGCCCCAGCATTTT
CASSLGSGGNQPQHF
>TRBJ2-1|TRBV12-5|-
TGTGCTAGTGGTTTGGTAACCGACAGAGCTGACAATGAGCAGTTCTTC
CASGLVTDRADNEQFF
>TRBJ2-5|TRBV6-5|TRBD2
TGTGCCAGCAGTTACATTAGCGGGGGGGCCCTGGAGACCCAGTACTTC
CASSYISGGALETQYF
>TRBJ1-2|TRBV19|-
TGTGCCAGTAGTATCCACGATCAGACCCGGGGAGGGGTAGCTAACTATGGCTACACCTTC
CASSIHDQTRGGVANYGYTF
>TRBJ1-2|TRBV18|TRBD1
TGTGCCAGCTCACCTCCGACAGGGGTTATCGGCTATGGCTACACCTTC
CASSPPTGVIGYGYTF
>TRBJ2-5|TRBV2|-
TGTGCCTCACACCTGGGCCCAGGGTTTTTTTCAGAGACCCAGTACTTC
CASHLGPGFFSETQYF
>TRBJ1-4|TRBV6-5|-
TGTGCCAGCAGTTACCATTCAACTAATGAAAAACTGTTTTTT
CASSYHSTNEKLFF
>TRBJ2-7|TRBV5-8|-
TGTGCCAGCACCAAGATCCGGTCGGCCTACGAGCAGTACTTC
CASTKIRSAYEQYF
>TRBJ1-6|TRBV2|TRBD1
TGTGCCAGCAGACTCGGGACAGGGAATTCACCCCTCCACTTT
CASRLGTGNSPLHF
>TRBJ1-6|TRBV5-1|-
TGCGCCAGCAGCTTGGGTGCGGATTCACCCCTCCACTTT
CASSLGADSPLHF
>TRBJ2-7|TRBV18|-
TGTGCCAGCTCACCACGTGACGTGGGCAGGGGAAGCGAGCAGTACTTC
CASSPRDVGRGSEQYF
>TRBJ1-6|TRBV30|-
TGTGCCTGGAGTGCAGGGTGGGGTAATTCACCCCTCCACTTT
CAWSAGWGNSPLHF
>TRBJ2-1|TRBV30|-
TGTGCCTGGAGTAGGAGGAGATCAAACAATGAGCAGTTCTTC
CAWSRRRSNNEQFF
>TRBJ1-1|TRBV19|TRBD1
TGTGCCGGCCGGGACAGTGGCATGAACACTGAAGCTTTCTTT
CAGRDSGMNTEAFF
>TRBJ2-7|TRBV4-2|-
TGTGCCAGCAGCCAAGTCGTCTCTAGCGAGCAGTACTTC
CASSQVVSSEQYF
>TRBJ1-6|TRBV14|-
TGTGCCAGCAGCCTACAATACTATAATTCACCCCTCCACTTT
CASSLQYYNSPLHF
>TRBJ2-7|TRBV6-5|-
TGTGCCAGCAGTTACTCAGAGGGTAATCCCTCCTACGAGCAGTACTTC
CASSYSEGNPSYEQYF
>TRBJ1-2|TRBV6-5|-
TGTGCCAGCAGTTACTCGACAGGCGCGGGTGGCTACACCTTC
CASSYSTGAGGYTF
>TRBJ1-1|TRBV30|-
TGTGCCTGGAGCCTCGGGGGGACTGAAGCTTTCTTT
CAWSLGGTEAFF
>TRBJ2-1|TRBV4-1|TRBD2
TGCGCCAGCAGCCAAGTTAACGGGGGGGCCGCCAATGAGCAGTTCTTC
CASSQVNGGAANEQFF
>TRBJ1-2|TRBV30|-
TGTGCCTGGAGCCATTCCGGCTATGGCTACACCTTC
CAWSHSGYGYTF
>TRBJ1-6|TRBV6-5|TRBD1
TGTGCCAGCAGCCCGGGACAGGGAAATTCACCCCTCCACTTT
CASSPGQGNSPLHF
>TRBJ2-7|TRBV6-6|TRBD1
TGTGCCAGCAGTTACACTCCGGGACAGGGAAGCTACGAGCAGTACTTC
CASSYTPGQGSYEQYF
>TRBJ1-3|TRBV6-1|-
TGTGCCAGCAGTGAAACGGTCCTTTGGGGAAACACCATATATTTT
CASSETVLWGNTIYF
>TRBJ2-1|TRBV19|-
TGTGCCAGTTCTGATTCGTCGGAGGGGCAGTTCTTC
CASSDSSEGQFF
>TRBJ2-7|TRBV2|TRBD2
TGTGCCAGCAGCTGGGCCCGAGCGGGGTTTACCTACGAGCAGTACTTC
CASSWARAGFTYEQYF
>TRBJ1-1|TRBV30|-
TGTGCCTGGAGCCACCGATGGGGGGAGGAAAACACTGAAGCTTTCTTT
CAWSHRWGEENTEAFF
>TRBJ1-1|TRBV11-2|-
TGTGCCAGCAGCTTAGCGGGGGGGCGGACTGAAGCTTTCTTT
CASSLAGGRTEAFF
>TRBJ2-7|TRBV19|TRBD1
TGTGCCAGTAGTATCGGGACAGGGGAGGCCTACGAGCAGTACTTC
CASSIGTGEAYEQYF
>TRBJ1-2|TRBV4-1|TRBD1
TGCGCCAGCAGCCAAGGGACAGGTTGGGGGACGAACGGCTACACCTTC
CASSQGTGWGTNGYTF
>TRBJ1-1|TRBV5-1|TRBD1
TGCGCCAGCAGCTGGACAGGCCCGGGGACTGAAGCTTTCTTT
CASSWTGPGTEAFF
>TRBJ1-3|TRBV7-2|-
TGTGCCAGCAGCGCCGGTGGGGGGGCGTACACCATATATTTT
CASSAGGGAYTIYF
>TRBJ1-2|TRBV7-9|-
TGTGCCAGCAGCTTCGAAGGCGGAGGAGATGGCTACACCTTC
CASSFEGGGDGYTF
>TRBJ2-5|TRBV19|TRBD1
TGTGCCAGTAGTATAGTCCCCTTGACAGGGGGTGAGACCCAGTACTTC
CASSIVPLTGGETQYF
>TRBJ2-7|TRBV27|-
TGTGCCAGCAGTTTCACCAGTTCAGCCTACGAGCAGTACTTC
CASSFTSSAYEQYF
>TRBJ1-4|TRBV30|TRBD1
TGTGCCTGGAGGCCGGGACAGGGGGTCGTTGAAAAACTGTTTTTT
CAWRPGQGVVEKLFF
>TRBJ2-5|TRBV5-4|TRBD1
TGTGCCAGCAGCTTGGTCACAGGGGGCGCCGGGGAGACCCAGTACTTC
CASSLVTGGAGETQYF
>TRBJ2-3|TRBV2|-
TGTGCCAGCAGGGAGACAGGAGCGGAGAGCACAGATACGCAGTATTTT
CASRETGAESTDTQYF
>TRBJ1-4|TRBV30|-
TGTGCCCGGAGGGGGGGGCGGAAACTGTTTTTT
CARRGGRKLFF
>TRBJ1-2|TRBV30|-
TGTGCCCTGGAGGGGGGGCCACTTTCCTATGGCTACACCTTC
CALEGGPLSYGYTF
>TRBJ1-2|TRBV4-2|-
TGTGCCAGCAGCCAAGAGGGGCTCAGCTATGGCTACACCTTC
CASSQEGLSYGYTF
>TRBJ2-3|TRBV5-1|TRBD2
TGCGCCAGCAGCCGGGGACTAGCGGGGGTCACAGATACGCAGTATTTT
CASSRGLAGVTDTQYF
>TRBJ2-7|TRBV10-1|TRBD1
TGCGCCAGCAGTGAGTCCCCCCGGACAGGGCGGAACGAGCAGTACTTC
CASSESPRTGRNEQYF
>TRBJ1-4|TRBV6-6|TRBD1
TGTGCCAGCAGTTACTCACCGGGACAGGGGGCTCAGGGTCTGTTTTTT
CASSYSPGQGAQGLFF
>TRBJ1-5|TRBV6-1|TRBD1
TGTGCCAGCAGTGCCCTGCTGACAGGGATCAGCCAGCCCCAGCATTTT
CASSALLTGISQPQHF
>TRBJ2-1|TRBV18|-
TGTGCCAGCTCACCGGACAGCCGCTCCTACAATGAGCAGTTCTTC
CASSPDSRSYNEQFF
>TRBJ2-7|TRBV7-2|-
TGTGCCAGCAGCTCCCTTAACTACGAGCAGTACTTC
CASSSLNYEQYF
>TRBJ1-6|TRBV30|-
TGTGCCTGGAGTACGACAGGAGGTAATTCACCCCTCCACTTT
CAWSTTGGNSPLHF
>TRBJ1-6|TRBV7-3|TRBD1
TGTGCCAGCAGTAGACAGGGATATAATTCACCCCTCCACTTT
CASSRQGYNSPLHF
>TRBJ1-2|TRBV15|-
TGTGCCACCAGCCGGAGGGGAGGCGGCTACACCTTC
CATSRRGGGYTF
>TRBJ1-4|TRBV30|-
TGTGCCTGGAGCAATCTACAGGGAAATGAAAAACTGTTTTTT
CAWSNLQGNEKLFF